The rows below give T cell receptor beta chains drawn from one sample of a study of blood T cells in healthy people across ages. TCRdb ran MiXCR on the 5' RACE reads and lists one entry per CDR3 protein. The table lists about 1.1 million distinct CDR3 sequences, more than 30% of them singletons. The source material was blood. These receptors originate from a man aged 18 to 29 in good health. Both conserved end residues are part of each CDR3.

J	V	CDR3
TRBJ1-1	TRBV29-1	CSVATTGEGNTEAFF
TRBJ2-3	TRBV15	CATVVRRASTDTQYF
TRBJ2-1	TRBV10-3	CAISESRTEPYNEQFF
TRBJ2-6	TRBV14	CASSQAFRSSGANVLTF
TRBJ1-5	TRBV20-1	CSARDGSGGGNQPQHF
TRBJ1-6	TRBV4-3	CASSQEAGIENSPLHF
TRBJ1-1	TRBV5-1	CASSSQAGENTEAFF
TRBJ2-1	TRBV10-3	CAISEGTPFGGEQFF
TRBJ2-1	TRBV6-6	CASMQNEQFF
TRBJ2-7	TRBV29-1	CSVSSGGGRNEQYF